This T cell receptor (beta chain) came from a study of preoperative IRX-2 immunotherapy in early breast cancer. Measured with immunoSEQ multiplex PCR; TCRdb has only the in-frame clones, and not every one. The sample has around 3,400 clones; roughly 78% are singletons. Treatment here: preoperative locoregional IRX-2 cytokine immunotherapy. Germline CDR1 KGHSH, CDR2 LQKENI. Trimming left V 3 bases short and J 5 bases short, with 19 bases between. The CDR3 is 16 amino acids. This clone appeared once. The material sequenced was tumor tissue, taken after IRX-2 immunotherapy. This rearrangement joins TRBV18 to TRBJ1-2, with a tentative D call TRBD1 (6 bases). The sequence derives from a human donor with breast cancer. CDR3 protein: CASSPGPLGQGYGYTF. CDR3 coding DNA: TGTGCCAGCTCACCGGGACCCCTCGGCCAGGGGTATGGCTACACCTTC.